The 10 T cell receptor beta chains reported below all come from one sample, sequenced in a study of blood T cell repertoires in COVID-19. The repertoire was sequenced with immunoSEQ multiplex PCR; TCRdb's copy has only in-frame clones and lacks some. Of around 620,000 clones listed, 85% to 90% were seen once; the top ten hold more than 0.25%. Specimen: peripheral blood. The source of these receptors is a woman aged 18-29 years with acute or convalescent COVID-19.

The chain links TRBV13 to TRBJ2-5; 8 positions match TRBD2. V gave up 3 bases and J gave up 4 bases; unmatched junction bases: 4. CDR3 size: 14 residues. CDR1 and CDR2 from the germline V gene are PRHDT and FYEKMQ (reference sequence). The CDR3 DNA is TGTGCCAGCAGCTTCGGGGGGGCGGGAGAGACCCAGTACTTC. Translated: CASSFGGAGETQYF. Using reference TRBV13 and TRBJ2-5 for the parts outside the CDR3, the full variable domain is AAGVIQSPRHLIKEKRETATLKCYPIPRHDTVYWYQQGPGQDPQFLISFYEKMQSDKGSIPDRFSAQQFSDYHSELNMSSLELGDSALYFCASSFGGAGETQYFGPGTRLLVL.

The chain links TRBV5-1 to TRBJ1-1; D may be TRBD1 (5 bases). Germline V lookup: CDR1 SGHRS, CDR2 YFSETQ. The CDR3 loop spans 14 amino acids. Deletions cut 4 bases from V and 4 bases from J, with 14 bases between. The chain's CDR3 is CASSPIGGSTEAFF. The DNA for the CDR3 is TGCGCCAGCAGCCCCATCGGGGGGTCCACTGAAGCTTTCTTT. The full variable domain, completed using reference TRBV5-1 and TRBJ1-1, is KAGVTQTPRYLIKTRGQQVTLSCSPISGHRSVSWYQQTPGQGLQFLFEYFSETQRNKGNFPGRFSGRQFSNSRSEMNVSTLELGDSALYLCASSPIGGSTEAFFGQGTRLTVV.

The chain uses TRBV5-1 and TRBJ2-7; D is possibly TRBD2 (5 bases). This CDR3 region has 16 residues. Trimming left V 0 bases short and J 5 bases short, with 18 bases between. Looked up from germline, CDR1 is SGHRS and CDR2 is YFSETQ. CDR3 in DNA: TGCGCCAGCAGCTTGGAGCGGTTGGGTGGCAGCAACGAGCAGTACTTC. Protein sequence: CASSLERLGGSNEQYF.

This chain links TRBV5-4 with TRBJ2-5, with 11 positions matching TRBD2. Germline V lookup: CDR1 SGHNT, CDR2 YYREEE (reference sequence). The CDR3 extends over 19 amino acids. Losses at the gene ends were 1 base for V and 3 bases for J; bases not matched to a gene: 14. The CDR3 protein is CASSLKWSSGGQGEETQYF. Written as DNA, the CDR3 is TGTGCCAGCAGCTTGAAGTGGTCTAGCGGGGGGCAAGGGGAAGAGACCCAGTACTTC.

The chain recombines TRBV24-1 with TRBJ1-2; 8 positions agree with TRBD1. CDR1 is KGHDR and CDR2 is SFDVKD in the germline V gene. The V and J ends lost 12 bases and 4 bases, in that order; junction bases with no gene match: 6. The CDR3 sequence is 12 residues long. The CDR3 DNA follows: TGTGCCGCCGGGGACAGGCTCTATGGCTACACCTTC. Translation: CAAGDRLYGYTF.

The chain has TRBV28 and TRBJ1-1; D might be TRBD1 (5 bases). CDR1 is MDHEN and CDR2 is SYDVKM in the germline V gene. The V gene lost 2 bases and the J gene lost 3 bases, with 10 bases spanning the gap. This CDR3 comprises 14 residues. The CDR3 loop reads CASSLRQLYTEAFF. DNA of the CDR3: TGTGCCAGCAGTTTAAGACAGTTATACACTGAAGCTTTCTTT. Full variable domain (outside the CDR3, taken from reference TRBV28 and TRBJ1-1): DVKVTQSSRYLVKRTGEKVFLECVQDMDHENMFWYRQDPGLGLRLIYFSYDVKMKEKGDIPEGYSVSREKKERFSLILESASTNQTSMYLCASSLRQLYTEAFFGQGTRLTVV.

The chain joins TRBV19 to TRBJ2-7; D not certain. This CDR3 has 14 residues. Germline V CDR1 and CDR2: LNHDA, SQIVND (reference sequence). Trimming left V 3 bases short and J 2 bases short, with 11 bases between. The CDR3 reads CASSIREPTYEQYF. CDR3 DNA: TGTGCCAGTAGTATTAGAGAGCCGACCTACGAGCAGTACTTC.

The chain couples TRBV4-1 to TRBJ2-7, with D possibly being TRBD1 (5 bases). The CDR3 totals 14 residues. Germline CDR1 MGHRA, CDR2 YSYEKL. Between the trimmed V and J ends, which lost 4 bases and 2 bases, there was a span of 12 bases. The DNA of the CDR3 is TGCGCCAGCAGCCCCGTAGGGGCAGCCTACGAGCAGTACTTC. Amino acids: CASSPVGAAYEQYF.

The rearrangement joins TRBV19 to TRBJ2-3, with a weak D call TRBD1 (6 bases). Trimming left V 2 bases short and J 2 bases short, with 11 bases between. The CDR3 covers 15 residues. Per the germline V gene, CDR1 is LNHDA and CDR2 is SQIVND (reference sequence). The CDR3 reads CASSIRDTHTDTQYF. CDR3 bases: TGTGCCAGTAGTATAAGGGACACCCACACAGATACGCAGTATTTT.

The chain carries TRBV6-5 and TRBJ2-1; TRBD2 might be the D (6 bases). The CDR3 spans 13 residues. From germline, CDR1 is MNHEY and CDR2 SVGAGI. Trimming removed 0 bases from V and 12 bases from J, with 12 bases in between. In nucleotides, the CDR3 is TGTGCCAGCAGTTACTCGATGGGGGGAAGGCAGTTCTTC. It is translated as CASSYSMGGRQFF.